A selection of T cell receptor beta chains follows, all from one sample in a study of blood T cell repertoires in COVID-19. The data were produced by immunoSEQ multiplex PCR, yet TCRdb's version contains in-frame clones alone and is incomplete. The sample holds about 230,000 clones, roughly 83% seen once. The material sequenced was peripheral blood. These receptor sequences come from a woman aged 70-85 years with active or convalescent COVID-19. Both conserved end residues are part of each CDR3. D genes are given only for firm matches. The size field is filled for only some rows; it gives once, few, many or a size class.

D	V	J	size	length	DNA	CDR3
TRBD1	TRBV6-4	TRBJ2-1	-	15	TGTGCCAGCAGAGCCCACGGACAGGGCTACAATGAGCAGTTCTTC	CASRAHGQGYNEQFF
-	TRBV5-6	TRBJ1-1	-	14	TGTGCCAGCAGCCTTTTAGACAGGCGGACTGAAGCTTTCTTT	CASSLLDRRTEAFF
TRBD1	TRBV11-2	TRBJ2-7	-	15	TGTGCCAGCAGCATCCGGGACAGGGAGCATTACGAGCAGTACTTC	CASSIRDREHYEQYF
TRBD1	TRBV5-1	TRBJ1-2	once	15	TGCGCCAGCAGCTTCTCGGGGGACAGGGGGGTCGCCTACACCTTC	CASSFSGDRGVAYTF
TRBD2	TRBV5-1	TRBJ2-2	-	16	TGCGCCAGCAGCGGCTCCGGGACTAGCGTCACCGGGGAGCTGTTTTTT	CASSGSGTSVTGELFF
-	TRBV7-3	TRBJ1-4	-	13	TGTGCCAGCAGCTCGAGAACTTCGAAAAAACTGTTTTTT	CASSSRTSKKLFF
-	TRBV19	TRBJ2-7	-	17	TGTGCCAGTAGTATAGCCGCTGACAGCTCGTTCCCCTACGAGCAGTACTTC	CASSIAADSSFPYEQYF
TRBD2	TRBV19	TRBJ2-1	-	16	TGTGCCAGTAGTATTTCAGGGTGGACTAGCGGGGGTGAGCAGTTCTTC	CASSISGWTSGGEQFF
TRBD2	TRBV18	TRBJ2-5	-	14	TGTGCCAGCTCACCCCTAGCGGGAGAGGAGACCCAGTACTTC	CASSPLAGEETQYF
TRBD1	TRBV5-4	TRBJ1-1	-	17	TGTGCCAGCAGCTCCCGGACAGGGGAGATGATGAACACTGAAGCTTTCTTT	CASSSRTGEMMNTEAFF
-	TRBV7-8	TRBJ2-5	-	14	TGTGCCAGCTTCGGGGGGCAAGCTGGGGAGACCCAGTACTTC	CASFGGQAGETQYF
TRBD1	TRBV29-1	TRBJ2-7	-	12	TGCAGCGTTACACAGGGGACCTACGAGCAGTACTTC	CSVTQGTYEQYF
-	TRBV7-2	TRBJ1-2	-	15	TGTGCCAGCAGCTTAGTCCCAGACAGTCGGAAAGGCTACACCTTC	CASSLVPDSRKGYTF
-	TRBV29-1	TRBJ1-5	few	12	TGCAGCGTTGTTGCCGGGAATCAGCCCCAGCATTTT	CSVVAGNQPQHF
TRBD2	TRBV27	TRBJ2-2	-	14	TGTGCCAGCGGGGGAGGGTCTGGGGCCGGGGAGCTGTTTTTT	CASGGGSGAGELFF
TRBD1	TRBV5-1	TRBJ1-1	-	15	TGCGCCAGCAGCTTAGGTCAGGGGGCAGGAGCTGAAGCTTTCTTT	CASSLGQGAGAEAFF
-	TRBV28	TRBJ1-5	-	15	TGTGCCAGCTACCCCGGGGGTAAGGGCAATCAGCCCCAGCATTTT	CASYPGGKGNQPQHF
TRBD1	TRBV27	TRBJ2-7	-	14	TGTGCCAGCAGTTATCGGACAGGGGGCTACGAGCAGTACTTC	CASSYRTGGYEQYF
-	TRBV27	TRBJ1-5	-	14	TGTGCCAGCAGTTTATGGCAGGGGATTCAGCCCCAGCATTTT	CASSLWQGIQPQHF
-	TRBV15	TRBJ2-1	-	14	TGTGCCACCAGCAGAGATCAGGTCTCCAATGAGCAGTTCTTC	CATSRDQVSNEQFF
-	TRBV21-1	TRBJ2-2	-	13	TGTGCCAGCTCCCCTGACAGCACCGGGGAGCTGTTTTTT	CASSPDSTGELFF
-	TRBV5-1	TRBJ2-5	-	15	TGCGCCAGCAGCTCCACGGGGGGCAGTCGGGAGACCCAGTACTTC	CASSSTGGSRETQYF
-	TRBV6-5	TRBJ1-3	-	12	TGTGCCAGCCTGAGCTCTGGAAACACCATATATTTT	CASLSSGNTIYF
TRBD1	TRBV2	TRBJ1-6	-	14	TGTGCCAGCACGGGACAGGGGGGTAATTCACCCCTCCACTTT	CASTGQGGNSPLHF
TRBD1	TRBV19	TRBJ1-1	-	14	TGTGCCAGTAGTATTGACAGGGAAGGAACTGAAGCTTTCTTT	CASSIDREGTEAFF
TRBD2	TRBV7-2	TRBJ2-5	-	15	TGTGCCAGCAGCTTCGTAGCGGGGGGTAAAGAGACCCAGTACTTC	CASSFVAGGKETQYF
TRBD1	TRBV19	TRBJ2-5	-	16	TGTGCCAGTAGTATCCACGGACAGGGGAGCGGAGAGACCCAGTACTTC	CASSIHGQGSGETQYF
TRBD1	TRBV9	TRBJ2-5	-	13	TGTGCCAGCAGCGAGGGACAGGGCGAGACCCAGTACTTC	CASSEGQGETQYF
TRBD1	TRBV29-1	TRBJ2-7	-	13	TGCAGCGTTTCCGGGACAGGGATTCTCGAGCAGTACTTC	CSVSGTGILEQYF
-	TRBV7-9	TRBJ1-2	-	14	TGTGCCAGCAGCTTAGAGCAGGGTCGGAATGGCTACACCTTC	CASSLEQGRNGYTF
TRBD2	TRBV28	TRBJ2-1	-	21	TGTGCCAGCAGTGACAGGGTGGGGGCGACTAGCGGGGCGAGCTCCTACAATGAGCAGTTCTTC	CASSDRVGATSGASSYNEQFF
-	TRBV16	TRBJ1-5	-	17	TGTGCCAGCCTCAAGACGGGTCCGGGGGGGATTGGACAGCCCCAGCATTTT	CASLKTGPGGIGQPQHF
-	TRBV11-2	TRBJ1-1	-	14	TGTGCCAGCAGCCCCTACTCAGGGATTTCTGAAGCTTTCTTT	CASSPYSGISEAFF
TRBD2	TRBV3-1/TRBV3-2	TRBJ2-5	-	18	TGTGCCAGCAGCCAAGGGAGACAAGCGGGAGAGGGGCAAGAGACCCAGTACTTC	CASSQGRQAGEGQETQYF
-	TRBV9	TRBJ1-2	once	15	TGTGCCAGCAGCGCGGGGGGAGCGCTGAATGATGGCTACACCTTC	CASSAGGALNDGYTF
TRBD1	TRBV28	TRBJ1-2	-	18	TGTGCCAGCAGACACCCCGCGGGCGGACAGGGGGCGAACTATGGCTACACCTTC	CASRHPAGGQGANYGYTF
TRBD1	TRBV5-4	TRBJ1-1	-	15	TGTGCCAGCAGCAAAGGAAGACAGGGAAACACTGAAGCTTTCTTT	CASSKGRQGNTEAFF
-	TRBV7-9	TRBJ1-1	few	15	TGTGCCAGCAGCCAGGGGTATCCACGGAACACTGAAGCTTTCTTT	CASSQGYPRNTEAFF
TRBD1	TRBV7-6	TRBJ1-2	-	14	TGTGCCAGCAGCTCAGGACAGGGTGGCTATGGCTACACCTTC	CASSSGQGGYGYTF
TRBD1	TRBV3-1/TRBV3-2	TRBJ1-1	-	13	TGTGCCAGCAGTAACAGGGGAGGCACTGAAGCTTTCTTT	CASSNRGGTEAFF
-	TRBV19	TRBJ1-1	few	16	TGTGCCAGTAGTATTCCCCGGGGGGCGCTTCCCACTGAAGCTTTCTTT	CASSIPRGALPTEAFF
TRBD1	TRBV10-2	TRBJ2-1	-	16	TGCGCCAGCAGGGCTATACTCAGGGGGCGAGACGATGAGCAGTTCTTC	CASRAILRGRDDEQFF
TRBD2	TRBV28	TRBJ2-3	-	14	TGTGCCAGCAGCTCACAAGGACTAGAGGCTACGCAGTATTTT	CASSSQGLEATQYF
-	TRBV6-5	TRBJ2-7	-	14	TGTGCCAGCAGATACCTGGCGGACTCCTACGAGCAGTACTTC	CASRYLADSYEQYF
TRBD1	TRBV4-1	TRBJ1-1	-	18	TGCGCCAGCAGCAATTGGCGAGACAGGGAGTACCGGAATAATGAAGCTTTCTTT	CASSNWRDREYRNNEAFF
-	TRBV6-4	TRBJ2-1	-	12	TGTGCCAGCAGTGACGAAAAGCTTCAGCAGTTCTTC	CASSDEKLQQFF
-	TRBV19	TRBJ2-5	once	15	TGTGCCAGTAGTATCTCCAGGGCAACCCAAGAGACCCAGTACTTC	CASSISRATQETQYF